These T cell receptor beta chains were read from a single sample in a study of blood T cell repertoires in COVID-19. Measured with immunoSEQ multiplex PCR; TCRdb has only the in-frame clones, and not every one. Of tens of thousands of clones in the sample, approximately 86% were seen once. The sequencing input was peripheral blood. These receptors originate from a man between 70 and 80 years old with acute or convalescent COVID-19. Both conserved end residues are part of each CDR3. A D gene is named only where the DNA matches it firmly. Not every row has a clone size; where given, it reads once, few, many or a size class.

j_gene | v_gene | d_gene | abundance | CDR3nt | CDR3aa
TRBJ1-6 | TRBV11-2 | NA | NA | TGTGCCAGCAGCTTCACGGACAGAAGTTCACCCCTCCACTTT | CASSFTDRSSPLHF
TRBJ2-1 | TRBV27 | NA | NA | TGTGCCAGCAGTTTACGCGGGAACAATGAGCAGTTCTTC | CASSLRGNNEQFF
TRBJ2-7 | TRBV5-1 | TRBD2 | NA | TGCGCCAGCAGCTCCGGACAGGGAGGACTAGCGGGCGCCTCCTACGAGCAGTACTTC | CASSSGQGGLAGASYEQYF
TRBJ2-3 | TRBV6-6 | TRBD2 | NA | TGTGCCAGCAGGCTGGGACTAGCGGACACAGATACGCAGTATTTT | CASRLGLADTDTQYF
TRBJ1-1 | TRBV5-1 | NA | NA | TGCGCCAGCAGCCAGGGGACGGCGGGTACTGAAGCTTTCTTT | CASSQGTAGTEAFF
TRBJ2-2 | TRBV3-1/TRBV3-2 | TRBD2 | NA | TGTGCCAGCAGCCAAGATCTCATAGGGATAGTAGCGGGAGAAAACACCGGGGAGCTGTTTTTT | CASSQDLIGIVAGENTGELFF
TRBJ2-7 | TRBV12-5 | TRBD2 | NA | TGTGCTAGTGGTTTGGTCCCTGGCGGGAGTTACGAGCAGTACTTC | CASGLVPGGSYEQYF
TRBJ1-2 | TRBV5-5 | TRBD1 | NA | TGTGCCAGCAGACATGCCTCGGGGACAGGCTATGGCTACACCTTC | CASRHASGTGYGYTF
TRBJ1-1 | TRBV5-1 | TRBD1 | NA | TGCGCCAGCGGCGAACCCGGGACAGGGAGATCTGAAGCTTTCTTT | CASGEPGTGRSEAFF
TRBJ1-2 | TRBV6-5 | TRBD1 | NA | TGTGCCAGCAGTTCCCGGACAGGGGACTATGGCTACACCTTC | CASSSRTGDYGYTF
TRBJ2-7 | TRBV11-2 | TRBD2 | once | TGTGCCAGCAGCCCCTGGCGGCTAGCGGGGCCAAGCTCCTACGAGCAGTACTTC | CASSPWRLAGPSSYEQYF
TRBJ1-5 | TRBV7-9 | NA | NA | TGTGCCAGCAGCTTCGGGGAACAGCCCCAGCATTTT | CASSFGEQPQHF
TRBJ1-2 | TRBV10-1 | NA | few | TGCGCCAGCAGTGGGGGCAGGGGTTGGGGCTACACCTTC | CASSGGRGWGYTF
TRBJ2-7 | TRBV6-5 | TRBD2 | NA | TGTGCCAGCAGTTACGATTCTAGCGGGAGCTCCTACGAGCAGTACTTC | CASSYDSSGSSYEQYF
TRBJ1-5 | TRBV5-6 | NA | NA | TGTGCCAGCAGCTTGGCGGGGGGGGATCAGCCCCAGCATTTT | CASSLAGGDQPQHF
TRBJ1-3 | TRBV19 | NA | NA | TGTGCCAGTAACCCACGTGGGCAGGCTTCTGGAAACACCATATATTTT | CASNPRGQASGNTIYF
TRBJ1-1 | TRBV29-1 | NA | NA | TGCAGCGTTGCCGGGGGAGGGACCATGAACACTGAAGCTTTCTTT | CSVAGGGTMNTEAFF
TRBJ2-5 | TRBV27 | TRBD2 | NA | TGTGCCAGCAGCTCCATTGTGGGTAGCGGGAGGGTTAAAGAGACCCAGTACTTC | CASSSIVGSGRVKETQYF
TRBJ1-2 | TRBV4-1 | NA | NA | TGCGCCAGCAGCTATCAGGCACTCGTTCAGGATGGCTACACCTTC | CASSYQALVQDGYTF
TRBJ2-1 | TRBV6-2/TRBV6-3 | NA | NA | TGTGCCAGCAGCAGGACTTACAATGAGCAGTTCTTC | CASSRTYNEQFF
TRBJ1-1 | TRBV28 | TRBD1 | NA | TGTGCCAGCAGTTTATTTGGGACAGGGGGTGCGGCCACTGAAGCTTTCTTT | CASSLFGTGGAATEAFF